The clone carrying this T cell receptor (beta chain) came up a few times. V was shortened by 4 bases and J by 4 bases, with 9 bases between the two germline ends. CDR3 length equals 13 residues. From germline, CDR1 is SGHRS and CDR2 YFSETQ. Once RNA had been extracted, it was reverse transcribed into cDNA to act as the sequencing template. Measured with immunoSEQ multiplex PCR; TCRdb has only the in-frame clones, and not every one. In the table there are over 120,000 clones, around 50% of which are singletons. This entry is derived from a study of CD8+ T cells in alopecia areata. The material sequenced was CD4+ T cells sorted from blood, taken at week 0. The chain is built from TRBV5-1 and TRBJ2-1; D gene unclear. The sequence derives from a human donor with alopecia areata. The CDR3 coding sequence is TGCGCCAGCAGCCCAGCAAGGTACAATGAGCAGTTCTTC. Translating it yields CASSPARYNEQFF.